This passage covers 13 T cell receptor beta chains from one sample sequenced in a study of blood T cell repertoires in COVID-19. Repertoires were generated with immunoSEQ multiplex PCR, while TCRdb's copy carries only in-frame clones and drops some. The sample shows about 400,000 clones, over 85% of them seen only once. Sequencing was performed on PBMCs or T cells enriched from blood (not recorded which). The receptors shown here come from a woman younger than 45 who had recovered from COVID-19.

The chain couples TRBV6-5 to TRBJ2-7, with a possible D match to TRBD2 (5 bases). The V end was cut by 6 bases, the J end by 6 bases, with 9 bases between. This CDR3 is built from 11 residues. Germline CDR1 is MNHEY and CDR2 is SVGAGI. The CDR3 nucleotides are TGTGCCAGCAGCCGGGGTGTCGAGCAGTACTTC. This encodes CASSRGVEQYF.

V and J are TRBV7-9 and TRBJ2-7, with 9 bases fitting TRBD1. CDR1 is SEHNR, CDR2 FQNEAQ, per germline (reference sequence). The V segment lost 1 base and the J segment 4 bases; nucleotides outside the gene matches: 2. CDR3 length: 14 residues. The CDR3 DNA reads TGTGCCAGCAGCTTAGAGACAGGGGGGTACGAGCAGTACTTC. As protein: CASSLETGGYEQYF.

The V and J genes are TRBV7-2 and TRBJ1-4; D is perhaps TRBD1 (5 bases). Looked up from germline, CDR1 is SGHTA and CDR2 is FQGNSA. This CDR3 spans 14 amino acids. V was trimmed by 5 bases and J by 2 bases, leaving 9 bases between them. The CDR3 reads CASSRGDTNEKLFF. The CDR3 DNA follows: TGTGCCAGCAGCCGCGGGGACACTAATGAAAAACTGTTTTTT.

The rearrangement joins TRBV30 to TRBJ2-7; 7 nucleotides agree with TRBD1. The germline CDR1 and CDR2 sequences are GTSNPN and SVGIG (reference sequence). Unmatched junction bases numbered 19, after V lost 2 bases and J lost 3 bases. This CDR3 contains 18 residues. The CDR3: CAWSNGPTGWRSGYEQYF. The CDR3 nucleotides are TGTGCCTGGAGTAACGGACCGACAGGGTGGAGGAGTGGCTACGAGCAGTACTTC. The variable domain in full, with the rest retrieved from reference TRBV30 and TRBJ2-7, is SQTIHQWPATLVQPVGSPLSLECTVEGTSNPNLYWYRQAAGRGLQLLFYSVGIGQISSEVPQNLSASRPQDRQFILSSKKLLLSDSGFYLCAWSNGPTGWRSGYEQYFGPGTRLTVT.

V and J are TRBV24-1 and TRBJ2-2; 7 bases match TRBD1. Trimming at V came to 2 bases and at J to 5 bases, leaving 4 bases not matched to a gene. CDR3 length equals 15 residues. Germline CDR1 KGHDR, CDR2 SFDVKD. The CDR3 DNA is TGTGCCACCAGTGATTCAACGACAGGGACCGGGGAGCTGTTTTTT. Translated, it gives CATSDSTTGTGELFF.

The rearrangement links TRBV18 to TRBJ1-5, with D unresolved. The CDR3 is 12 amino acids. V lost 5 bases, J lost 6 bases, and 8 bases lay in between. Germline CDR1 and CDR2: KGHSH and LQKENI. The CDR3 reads CASSTSGQPQHF. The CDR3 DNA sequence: TGTGCCAGCTCAACTTCAGGTCAGCCCCAGCATTTT.

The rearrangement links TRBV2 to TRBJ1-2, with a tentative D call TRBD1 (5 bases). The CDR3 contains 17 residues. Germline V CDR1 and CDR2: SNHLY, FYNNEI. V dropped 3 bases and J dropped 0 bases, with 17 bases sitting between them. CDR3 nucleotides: TGTGCCAGCAGTGACAGGCAGGGAAAAGAGACTAACTATGGCTACACCTTC. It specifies CASSDRQGKETNYGYTF.

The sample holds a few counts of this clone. Here the CDR3 reads CASSGDRGFGQPQHF. The CDR3 DNA follows: TGTGCCAGCAGTGGCGACAGGGGGTTCGGTCAGCCCCAGCATTTT. The V gene is TRBV2, the J gene TRBJ1-5; 9 bases are a match to TRBD1. J lost 6 bases, V lost 4 bases, and 7 bases had no gene match. Germline CDR1 and CDR2: SNHLY and FYNNEI. The CDR3 has 15 residues.

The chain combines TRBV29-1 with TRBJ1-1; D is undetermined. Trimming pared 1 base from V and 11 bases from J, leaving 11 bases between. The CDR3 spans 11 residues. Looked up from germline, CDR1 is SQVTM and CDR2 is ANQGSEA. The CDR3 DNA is TGCAGCGTTGAAGGCCCGCTGCGTGCTTTCTTT. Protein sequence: CSVEGPLRAFF.

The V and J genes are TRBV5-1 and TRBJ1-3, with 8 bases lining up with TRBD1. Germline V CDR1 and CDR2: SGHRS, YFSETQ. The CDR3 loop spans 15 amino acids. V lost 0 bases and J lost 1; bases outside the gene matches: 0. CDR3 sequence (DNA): TGCGCCAGCAGCTTGGGGACAGGGTCTGGAAACACCATATATTTT. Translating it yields CASSLGTGSGNTIYF.

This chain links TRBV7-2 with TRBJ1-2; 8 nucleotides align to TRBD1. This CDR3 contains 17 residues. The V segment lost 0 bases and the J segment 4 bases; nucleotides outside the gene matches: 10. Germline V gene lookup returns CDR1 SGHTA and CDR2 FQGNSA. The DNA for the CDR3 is TGTGCCAGCAGCTTAGCGAAGGCAGGGGGCTTGGGCTATGGCTACACCTTC. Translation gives CASSLAKAGGLGYGYTF.

CDR3 coding DNA: TGTGCCAGCAGGACTGTAGGGGGCGCTGGAAACACCATATATTTT. Translation gives CASRTVGGAGNTIYF. V gene TRBV28 combines with J gene TRBJ1-3; 7 bases are a match to TRBD1. Germline lookup yields CDR1 MDHEN and CDR2 SYDVKM. After removal of 6 bases from V and 2 bases from J, the junction contained 7 bases not matched to a gene. CDR3 size: 15 residues. Full variable domain (missing parts from reference TRBV28 and TRBJ1-3): DVKVTQSSRYLVKRTGEKVFLECVQDMDHENMFWYRQDPGLGLRLIYFSYDVKMKEKGDIPEGYSVSREKKERFSLILESASTNQTSMYLCASRTVGGAGNTIYFGEGSWLTVV.

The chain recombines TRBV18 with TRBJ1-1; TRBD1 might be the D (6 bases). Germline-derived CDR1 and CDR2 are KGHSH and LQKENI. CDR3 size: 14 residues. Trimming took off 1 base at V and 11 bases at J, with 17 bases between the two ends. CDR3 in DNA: TGTGCCAGCTCACCACGGACAGTGTCAAGTGATGCTTTCTTT. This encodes CASSPRTVSSDAFF.